The 20 T cell receptor beta chains below all came from one sample that was sequenced in a study of blood T cell repertoires in COVID-19. The method was immunoSEQ multiplex PCR; TCRdb's version includes in-frame clones alone and lacks a portion of them. Of some 150,000 clones listed, 70% to 90% were seen once; the top ten hold roughly 2.8%. The sample was peripheral blood. The receptors come from a man in his fifties or sixties with acute or convalescent COVID-19.

The chain links TRBV19 to TRBJ2-4, with unresolved D. Between the trimmed V and J ends, which lost 4 bases and 7 bases, there was a span of 11 bases. The CDR3 sequence is 13 residues long. The V gene's germline CDR1 is LNHDA and CDR2 SQIVND (reference sequence). The CDR3 sequence is CASSTVAPNIQYF. Written as DNA, the CDR3 is TGTGCCAGTAGTACAGTCGCACCGAACATTCAGTACTTC. The whole variable domain, filled in from reference TRBV19 and TRBJ2-4, reads DGGITQSPKYLFRKEGQNVTLSCEQNLNHDAMYWYRQDPGQGLRLIYYSQIVNDFQKGDIAEGYSVSREKKESFPLTVTSAQKNPTAFYLCASSTVAPNIQYFGAGTRLSVL.

This chain links TRBV6-5 with TRBJ1-4; 8 bases align to TRBD1. V trimming: 1 base; J trimming: 7 bases; junction bases outside the gene matches: 8. The V gene's germline CDR1 is MNHEY and CDR2 SVGAGI. The CDR3 spans 16 residues. The CDR3: CASSYFGQGGGEKLFF. The CDR3 nucleotides are TGTGCCAGCAGTTACTTTGGACAGGGAGGGGGTGAAAAACTGTTTTTT.

The V call is TRBV7-9, the J call TRBJ2-5; no firm D call. This CDR3 contains 12 residues. The V end lost 5 bases, the J end lost 7 bases, and 11 bases lay between the germline ends. Germline CDR1 and CDR2: SEHNR and FQNEAQ (reference sequence). CDR3 bases: TGTGCCAGCAGCCTACAAGCAGGGACCCAGTACTTC. Amino acid sequence: CASSLQAGTQYF.

This rearrangement joins TRBV10-1 to TRBJ2-7; 8 bases are shared with TRBD1. Germline values: CDR1 WNHNN, CDR2 SYGVQD (reference sequence). J gave up 3 bases and V 5 bases, and 3 bases lay outside the gene matches. The CDR3 has 13 residues. CDR3 DNA: TGCGCCAGCAGTCGAGGACAGGGCTACGAGCAGTACTTC. Translated: CASSRGQGYEQYF.

V is TRBV30 and J is TRBJ1-1; the D is unclear. The CDR3 runs 15 residues. V lost 4 bases to trimming and J lost 0 bases, with 15 bases between them. Germline CDR1 and CDR2: GTSNPN and SVGIG (reference sequence). The CDR3 DNA sequence: TGTGCCTGGAATTACAAATACCTTATGAACACTGAAGCTTTCTTT. Its translation is CAWNYKYLMNTEAFF.

The V and J genes are TRBV18 and TRBJ1-2, with a possible D match to TRBD1 (6 bases). Trimming took 2 bases from V and 1 from J, leaving 8 bases between them. Germline V gives CDR1 KGHSH, CDR2 LQKENI. The CDR3 totals 14 residues. The CDR3 region is CASSPDRSNYGYTF. The CDR3 region has the DNA TGTGCCAGCTCACCAGACAGGAGTAACTATGGCTACACCTTC.

The CDR3 bases are TGTGCCAGCAGCCGTGGGACTGCCTCCTACGAGCAGTACTTC. It specifies CASSRGTASYEQYF. V usage is TRBV5-8 and J usage is TRBJ2-7; TRBD2 is a possible D gene (6 bases). Germline V gene sequence: CDR1 SGHTS, CDR2 YDEGEE. The CDR3 sequence is 14 residues long. Trimming removed 4 bases at V and 0 bases at J, with 11 bases between.

This rearrangement joins TRBV6-5 to TRBJ1-1; TRBD1 might be the D (5 bases). This CDR3 is built from 15 residues. The germline gives CDR1 MNHEY, CDR2 SVGAGI. Between the trimmed V and J ends, which lost 8 bases and 1 base, there was a span of 17 bases. The CDR3 spells CASLPSGGRNTEAFF. The DNA of the CDR3 is TGTGCCAGCCTACCTTCGGGGGGGAGGAACACTGAAGCTTTCTTT.

This clone came up a few times. The chain recombines TRBV27 with TRBJ1-2; 9 bases map to TRBD1. Trimming took 2 bases from V and 7 from J; bases not matched to a gene: 2. CDR1 is MNHEY, CDR2 SMNVEV, per germline (reference sequence). The CDR3 is 13 amino acids. CDR3 bases: TGTGCCAGCAGTTTAAAGGGACAGGGTGGCTACACCTTC. Its protein is CASSLKGQGGYTF.

The DNA for the CDR3 is TGTGCCAGTAGTCCCGACAGGGCCACTGAAGCTTTCTTT. This gives the protein CASSPDRATEAFF. This chain connects TRBV19 to TRBJ1-1, with 7 bases identical to TRBD1. CDR3 length equals 13 residues. V shed 5 bases and J 4 bases; nucleotides not matched to a gene: 4. From germline, CDR1 is LNHDA and CDR2 SQIVND (reference sequence).

The J gene is TRBJ2-5, the V gene TRBV11-2; possibly TRBD1 for D (5 bases). Germline V gene sequence: CDR1 SGHAT, CDR2 FQNNGV. The CDR3 consists of 14 residues. The V gene lost 6 bases and the J gene lost 1 base, with 12 bases spanning the gap. As DNA, the CDR3 is TGTGCCAGCAGACAACAGGTACCCCAAGAGACCCAGTACTTC. Translation gives CASRQQVPQETQYF. The full variable domain, in which reference TRBV11-2 and TRBJ2-5 provide the parts outside the CDR3, is EAGVAQSPRYKIIEKRQSVAFWCNPISGHATLYWYQQILGQGPKLLIQFQNNGVVDDSQLPKDRFSAERLKGVDSTLKIQPAKLEDSAVYLCASRQQVPQETQYFGPGTRLLVL.

The chain is built from TRBV4-1 and TRBJ2-1; TRBD1 is a possible D gene (6 bases). This CDR3 comprises 15 residues. The germline V gene encodes CDR1 MGHRA and CDR2 YSYEKL. V gave up 1 base and J gave up 9 bases, with 16 bases separating them. CDR3 nucleotides: TGCGCCAGCAGCCAAGGATACAGGGACCTCACTGAGCAGTTCTTC. Residues: CASSQGYRDLTEQFF.

This clone was observed a handful of times. The rearrangement joins TRBV5-1 to TRBJ2-7; no clear D gene. This CDR3 spans 15 amino acids. Germline V CDR1 and CDR2: SGHRS, YFSETQ. The V end lost 0 bases, the J end lost 2 bases, and 12 bases lay between the germline ends. CDR3 nucleotides: TGCGCCAGCAGCTTGGATGGCAACCCACCCTACGAGCAGTACTTC. This translates into CASSLDGNPPYEQYF.

V gene TRBV30 combines with J gene TRBJ1-3, with TRBD1 matching over 9 bases. This CDR3 has 13 amino acids. Germline loops: CDR1 GTSNPN, CDR2 SVGIG (reference sequence). The ends lost 3 bases at V and 5 bases at J; junction bases unmatched: 2. The CDR3 spells CAWRGTGRNTIYF. CDR3 DNA: TGTGCCTGGAGGGGGACAGGGAGAAACACCATATATTTT.

The V call is TRBV19, the J call TRBJ1-1; 7 nucleotides line up with TRBD1. In germline, CDR1 is LNHDA, CDR2 SQIVND (reference sequence). CDR3 length: 14 residues. Trimming took 5 bases from V and 1 from J; bases not matched to a gene: 4. CDR3 loop: CASSVTGSNTEAFF. CDR3 bases: TGTGCCAGTAGTGTGACAGGGTCGAACACTGAAGCTTTCTTT. The full variable domain, completed using reference TRBV19 and TRBJ1-1, is DGGITQSPKYLFRKEGQNVTLSCEQNLNHDAMYWYRQDPGQGLRLIYYSQIVNDFQKGDIAEGYSVSREKKESFPLTVTSAQKNPTAFYLCASSVTGSNTEAFFGQGTRLTVV.

The J gene is TRBJ1-2, the V gene TRBV9; 10 bases map to TRBD1. After removal of 0 bases from V and 7 bases from J, the junction contained 3 bases not matched to a gene. This CDR3 is 14 amino acids long. CDR1 and CDR2 (germline): SGDLS, YYNGEE. This CDR3 reads CASSVEGQGFGYTF. The CDR3, as DNA: TGTGCCAGCAGCGTAGAGGGACAGGGGTTTGGCTACACCTTC.

The chain combines TRBV5-1 with TRBJ1-1; D not certain. The CDR3 length is 14 residues. The ends were cut back, 2 bases at V and 1 base at J, with 9 bases in the middle. CDR1 and CDR2 (germline): SGHRS, YFSETQ. CDR3 protein: CASSFYGENTEAFF. DNA for the CDR3: TGCGCCAGCAGCTTTTACGGGGAGAACACTGAAGCTTTCTTT.

The chain recombines TRBV7-7 with TRBJ2-5; 7 nucleotides line up with TRBD1. The CDR3 is made up of 14 amino acids. Germline values: CDR1 SSHAT, CDR2 FNYEAQ (reference sequence). Losses at the gene ends were 4 bases for V and 5 bases for J; bases not matched to a gene: 7. The DNA for the CDR3 is TGTGCCAGCAGCTACAACAGGGGTGTCGAGACCCAGTACTTC. Its translation is CASSYNRGVETQYF.

The chain links TRBV4-1 to TRBJ2-3; 13 positions match TRBD2. Looked up from germline, CDR1 is MGHRA and CDR2 is YSYEKL. The ends lost 6 bases at V and 0 bases at J; junction bases unmatched: 12. This CDR3 spans 19 amino acids. CDR3 in amino acids: CASSRTETSGGSSTDTQYF. The CDR3 DNA reads as TGCGCCAGCAGTCGAACGGAGACTAGCGGGGGGTCTAGCACAGATACGCAGTATTTT.

The rearrangement joins TRBV7-8 to TRBJ1-2; D is unclear. This CDR3 comprises 15 residues. Trimming left V 5 bases short and J 8 bases short, with 21 bases between. Germline CDR1 and CDR2: SGHVS and FQNEAQ. The CDR3 DNA reads TGTGCCAGCAGCCAAAACTACCTGAGGGTAACGGGCTACACCTTC. It is translated as CASSQNYLRVTGYTF.